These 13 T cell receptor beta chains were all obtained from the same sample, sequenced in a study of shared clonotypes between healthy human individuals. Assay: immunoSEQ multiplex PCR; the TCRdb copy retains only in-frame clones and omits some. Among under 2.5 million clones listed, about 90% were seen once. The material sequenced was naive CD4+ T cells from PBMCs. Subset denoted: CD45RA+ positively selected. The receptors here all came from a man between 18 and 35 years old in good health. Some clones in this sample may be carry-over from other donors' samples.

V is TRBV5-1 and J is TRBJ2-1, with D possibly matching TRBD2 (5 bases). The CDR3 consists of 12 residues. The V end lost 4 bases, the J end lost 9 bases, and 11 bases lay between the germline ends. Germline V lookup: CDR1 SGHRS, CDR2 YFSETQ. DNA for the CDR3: TGCGCCAGCAGCCCTAGCTTCTCTGAGCAGTTCTTC. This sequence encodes CASSPSFSEQFF.

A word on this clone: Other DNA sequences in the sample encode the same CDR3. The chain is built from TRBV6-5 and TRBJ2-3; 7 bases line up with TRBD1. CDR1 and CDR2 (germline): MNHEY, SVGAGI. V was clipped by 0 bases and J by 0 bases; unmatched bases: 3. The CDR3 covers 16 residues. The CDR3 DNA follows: TGTGCCAGCAGTTACTCGGGGACAGCGAGCACAGATACGCAGTATTTT. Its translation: CASSYSGTASTDTQYF.

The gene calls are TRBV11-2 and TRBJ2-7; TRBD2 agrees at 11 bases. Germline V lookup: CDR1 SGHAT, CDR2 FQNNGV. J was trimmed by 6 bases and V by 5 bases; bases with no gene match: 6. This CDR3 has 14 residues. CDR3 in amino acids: CASSQTSGSLEQYF. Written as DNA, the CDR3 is TGTGCCAGCAGCCAAACTAGCGGGAGTCTCGAGCAGTACTTC.

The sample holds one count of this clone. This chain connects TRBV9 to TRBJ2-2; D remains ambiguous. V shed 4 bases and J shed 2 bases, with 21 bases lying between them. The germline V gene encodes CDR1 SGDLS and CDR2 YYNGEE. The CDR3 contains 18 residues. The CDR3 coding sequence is TGTGCCAGCAGCTACCACCCATCATTGGGTGTCAACACCGGGGAGCTGTTTTTT. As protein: CASSYHPSLGVNTGELFF.

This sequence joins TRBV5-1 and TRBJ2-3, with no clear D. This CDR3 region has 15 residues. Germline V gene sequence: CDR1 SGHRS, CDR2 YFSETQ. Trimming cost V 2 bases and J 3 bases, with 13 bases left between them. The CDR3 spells CASSFLARGTDTQYF. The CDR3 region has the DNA TGCGCCAGCAGCTTTTTGGCCCGTGGTACAGATACGCAGTATTTT.

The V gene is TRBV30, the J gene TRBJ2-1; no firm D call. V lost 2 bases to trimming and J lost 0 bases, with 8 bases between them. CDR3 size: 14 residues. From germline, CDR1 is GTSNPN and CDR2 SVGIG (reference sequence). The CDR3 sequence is CAWSLFNSYNEQFF. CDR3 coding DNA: TGTGCCTGGAGTTTATTTAACTCCTACAATGAGCAGTTCTTC.

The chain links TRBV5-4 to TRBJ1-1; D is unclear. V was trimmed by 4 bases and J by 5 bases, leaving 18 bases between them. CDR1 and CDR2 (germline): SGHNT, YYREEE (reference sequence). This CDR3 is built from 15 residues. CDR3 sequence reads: CASSPSRLGGTEAFF. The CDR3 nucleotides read TGTGCCAGCAGCCCCTCCAGGTTGGGTGGTACTGAAGCTTTCTTT.

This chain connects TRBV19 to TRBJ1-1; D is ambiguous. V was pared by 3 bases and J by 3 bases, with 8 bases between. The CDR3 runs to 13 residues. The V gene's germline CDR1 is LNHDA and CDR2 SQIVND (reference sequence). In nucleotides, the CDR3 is TGTGCCAGTAGTATTATTTGGGACACTGAAGCTTTCTTT. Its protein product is CASSIIWDTEAFF. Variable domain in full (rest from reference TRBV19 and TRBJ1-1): DGGITQSPKYLFRKEGQNVTLSCEQNLNHDAMYWYRQDPGQGLRLIYYSQIVNDFQKGDIAEGYSVSREKKESFPLTVTSAQKNPTAFYLCASSIIWDTEAFFGQGTRLTVV.

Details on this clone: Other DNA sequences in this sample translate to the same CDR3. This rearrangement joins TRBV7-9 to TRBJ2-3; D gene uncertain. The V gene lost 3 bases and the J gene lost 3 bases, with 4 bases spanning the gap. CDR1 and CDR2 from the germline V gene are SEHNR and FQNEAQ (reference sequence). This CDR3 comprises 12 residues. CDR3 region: CASSFGTDTQYF. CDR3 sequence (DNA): TGTGCCAGCAGCTTTGGAACAGATACGCAGTATTTT. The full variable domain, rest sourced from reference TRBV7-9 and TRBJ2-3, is DTGVSQNPRHKITKRGQNVTFRCDPISEHNRLYWYRQTLGQGPEFLTYFQNEAQLEKSRLLSDRFSAERPKGSFSTLEIQRTEQGDSAMYLCASSFGTDTQYFGPGTRLTVL.

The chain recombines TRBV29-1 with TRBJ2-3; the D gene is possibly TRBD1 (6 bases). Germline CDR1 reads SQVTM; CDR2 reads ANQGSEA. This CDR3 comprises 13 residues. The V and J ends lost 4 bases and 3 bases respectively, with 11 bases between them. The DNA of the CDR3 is TGCAGCGTTGGCAGGGGCGAAACAGATACGCAGTATTTT. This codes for CSVGRGETDTQYF.

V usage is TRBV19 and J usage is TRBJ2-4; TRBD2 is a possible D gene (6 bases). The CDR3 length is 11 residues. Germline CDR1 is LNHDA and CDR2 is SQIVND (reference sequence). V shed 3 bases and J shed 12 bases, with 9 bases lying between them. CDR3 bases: TGTGCCAGTAGTATGTGGGGGGATCAGTACTTC. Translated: CASSMWGDQYF.

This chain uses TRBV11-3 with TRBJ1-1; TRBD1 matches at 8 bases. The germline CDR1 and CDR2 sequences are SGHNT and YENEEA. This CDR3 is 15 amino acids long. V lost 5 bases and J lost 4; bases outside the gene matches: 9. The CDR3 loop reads CASSKATGGLTEAFF. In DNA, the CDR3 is TGTGCCAGCAGCAAAGCTACAGGGGGACTCACTGAAGCTTTCTTT.

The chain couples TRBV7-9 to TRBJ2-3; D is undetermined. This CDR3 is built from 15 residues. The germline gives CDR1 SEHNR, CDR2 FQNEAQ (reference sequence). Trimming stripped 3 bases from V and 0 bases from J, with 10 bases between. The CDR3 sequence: CASSFTQTSTDTQYF. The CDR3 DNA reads TGTGCCAGCAGCTTTACGCAAACTAGCACAGATACGCAGTATTTT.